This T cell receptor beta chain was documented in a study of blood T cell repertoires in COVID-19. Study-wide background: Sites across the United States, Italy and Spain contributed samples from acute and convalescent COVID-19. Sources were T cells, B-cell-depleted T cells, or PBMCs; the material itself was cDNA or gDNA.

Looked up from germline, CDR1 is SGHRS and CDR2 is YFSETQ. With V trimmed by 1 base and J by 4 bases, 5 bases remained unmatched. CDR3 length: 16 amino acids. Enrollment of patients from Seattle took place during active infection, with longitudinal follow-up. Original analysis: Researchers report that nucleated cell counts were estimated from reference gene primer amplification. Repertoires were generated with immunoSEQ multiplex PCR, while TCRdb's copy carries only in-frame clones and drops some. V, J and clone size reflect that table, while D and trimming were determined from the DNA. The profile covers around 160,000 clones, with 80% to 90% appearing a single time and 8% taken by the ten largest.

V gene TRBV5-1 combines with J gene TRBJ2-2; 9 bases fit TRBD2. Specimen: peripheral blood. This clonotype was sampled from a woman aged 60-70 years with COVID-19, enrolled during active disease. CDR3 in amino acids: CASSLSPSGATGELFF. In DNA, the CDR3 is TGCGCCAGCAGCTTGTCGCCTAGCGGGGCCACCGGGGAGCTGTTTTTT.